The entry below describes one TCR beta chain. Its antigen remains unknown. This sample is part of a study of OX40 agonist ivuxolimab in advanced cancers. Study results and caveats: Low normalized clonal expansion also occurred in some nonresponding patients. There was clonal expansion of CD4+ and CD8+ blood T cells by week 6 at 0.1 to 3.0 mg/kg.

TCRdb's copy holds only in-frame clones and misses some; the assay was immunoSEQ multiplex PCR. Of tens of thousands of clones listed, around 87% are singletons. Germline CDR1 and CDR2: SGHRS and YFSETQ. Trimming cost V 4 bases and J 7 bases; bases outside gene matches: 10. The CDR3 totals 14 residues. This TCR derives from an adult with an advanced solid tumor such as melanoma, head and neck, liver or kidney cancer. The V call is TRBV5-1, the J call TRBJ1-1, with 7 nucleotides matching TRBD1. The sequences come from CD4+ or CD8+ T cells sorted from blood, collected in a trial of the OX40 agonist ivuxolimab. CDR3 DNA sequence: TGCGCCAGCAGCCTGCCGGGACAGATAAATGAAGCTTTCTTT. Protein: CASSLPGQINEAFF.